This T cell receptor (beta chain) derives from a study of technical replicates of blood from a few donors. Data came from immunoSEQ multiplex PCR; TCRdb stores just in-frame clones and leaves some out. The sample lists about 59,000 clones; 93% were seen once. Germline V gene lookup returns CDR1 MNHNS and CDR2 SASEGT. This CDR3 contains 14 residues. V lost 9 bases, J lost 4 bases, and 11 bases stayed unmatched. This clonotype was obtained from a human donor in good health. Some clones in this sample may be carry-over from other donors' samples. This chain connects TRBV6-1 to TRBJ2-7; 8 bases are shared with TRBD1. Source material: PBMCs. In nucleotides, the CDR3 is TGTGCCAGTAACGTCCAGGGGGCGTTTTACGAGCAGTACTTC. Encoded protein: CASNVQGAFYEQYF.